This T cell receptor (beta chain) was obtained from a study of T cells in Graves' hyperthyroidism and ophthalmopathy. On this clonotype itself: This may arise from a read error, as a much more abundant clone is one base away.

The source material, RNA transcripts, was used to amplify TCR beta CDR3 regions. The HTBI primer set drove a first-round RT-PCR of the TCR CDR3. TCRdb processed the multiplex PCR reads anew with MiXCR; each CDR3 protein has one entry. The data hold some 570,000 distinct CDR3 sequences, with over 15% observed a single time. There are 13 residues in the CDR3. Looked up from germline, CDR1 is ENHRY and CDR2 is SYGVKD. Diagnoses were made from clinical symptoms, serum measures (thyroxine and TRAb), thyroid ultrasound and orbital computed tomography. This TCR was recovered from a woman in her late teens or twenties with Graves' ophthalmopathy. The chain employs TRBV10-3 and TRBJ1-1; 7 nucleotides align to TRBD1. The sample comprised blood. CDR3 sequence reads: CAILGGMNTEALF. In DNA form, the CDR3 reads TGTGCCATCTTAGGGGGCATGAACACTGAAGCTCTCTTT.